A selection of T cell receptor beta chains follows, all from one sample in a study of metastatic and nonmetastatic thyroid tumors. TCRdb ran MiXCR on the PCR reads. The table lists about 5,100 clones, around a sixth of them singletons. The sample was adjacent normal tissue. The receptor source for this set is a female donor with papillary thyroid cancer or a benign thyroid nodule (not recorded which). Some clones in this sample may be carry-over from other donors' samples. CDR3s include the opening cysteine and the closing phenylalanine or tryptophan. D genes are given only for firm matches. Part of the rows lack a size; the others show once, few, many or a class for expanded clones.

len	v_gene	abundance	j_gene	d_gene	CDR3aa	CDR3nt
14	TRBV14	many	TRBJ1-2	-	CASSQDIFVYGYTF	TGTGCCAGCAGCCAAGACATTTTTGTATATGGCTACACCTTC
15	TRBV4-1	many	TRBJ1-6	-	CASSQIGSPNSPLHF	TGCGCCAGCAGCCAAATTGGGTCCCCTAATTCACCCCTCCACTTT
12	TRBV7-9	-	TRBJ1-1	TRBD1	CASSSDRAEAYF	TGTGCCAGCAGCAGCGACAGGGCTGAAGCTTACTTT
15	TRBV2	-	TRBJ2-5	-	CASGLGRVAQETQYF	TGTGCCAGCGGGTTGGGGCGGGTGGCCCAAGAGACCCAGTACTTC
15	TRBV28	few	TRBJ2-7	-	CASIPQRGSSYEQYF	TGTGCCAGCATACCCCAGAGGGGGAGCTCCTACGAGCAGTACTTC
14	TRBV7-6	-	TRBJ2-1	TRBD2	CASSWTSGYNEQFF	TGTGCCAGCAGCTGGACTAGCGGATACAATGAGCAGTTCTTC
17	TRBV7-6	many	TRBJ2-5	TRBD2	CASSFKAGGLFQETQYF	TGTGCCAGCAGCTTCAAAGCGGGGGGGCTATTTCAAGAGACCCAGTACTTC
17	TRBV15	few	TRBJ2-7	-	CATSRVSDGMAKDEQYF	TGTGCCACCAGCAGAGTGAGTGACGGGATGGCTAAAGACGAGCAGTACTTC
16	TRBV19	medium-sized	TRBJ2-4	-	CASSIAGQLAKNIQYF	TGTGCCAGTAGTATTGCGGGACAATTAGCCAAAAACATTCAGTACTTC
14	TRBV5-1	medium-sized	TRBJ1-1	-	CASSANVENTEAFF	TGCGCCAGCAGCGCAAACGTCGAGAACACTGAAGCTTTCTTT
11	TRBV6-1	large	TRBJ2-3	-	CASSTTDTQYF	TGTGCCAGCAGTACGACAGATACGCAGTATTTT
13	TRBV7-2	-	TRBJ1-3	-	CASSLNMGNTIYF	TGTGCCAGCAGCTTAAATATGGGAAACACCATATATTTT
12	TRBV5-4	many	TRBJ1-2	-	CASSSEVSGYTF	TGTGCCAGCAGCTCGGAGGTCTCTGGCTACACCTTC
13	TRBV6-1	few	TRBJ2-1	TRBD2	CARSETDGREQFF	TGTGCCAGAAGTGAGACGGACGGGAGGGAGCAGTTCTTC
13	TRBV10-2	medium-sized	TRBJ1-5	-	CASSLQGDQPQHF	TGCGCCAGCAGTCTACAGGGTGATCAGCCCCAGCATTTT
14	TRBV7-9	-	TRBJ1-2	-	CASSTDHYKYGYTF	TGTGCCAGCAGCACCGACCACTATAAATATGGCTACACCTTC
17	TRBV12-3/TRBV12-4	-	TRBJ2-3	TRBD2	CASSLAGSGGSTDTQYF	TGTGCCAGCAGTTTGGCGGGGAGCGGGGGCAGCACAGATACGCAGTATTTT
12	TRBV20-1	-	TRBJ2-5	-	CSAMDTQETQYF	TGCAGTGCTATGGACACGCAAGAGACCCAGTACTTC
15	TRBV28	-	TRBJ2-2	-	CASSLSFGKTGELFF	TGTGCCAGCAGTTTATCTTTCGGGAAGACCGGGGAGCTGTTTTTT
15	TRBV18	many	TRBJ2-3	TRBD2	CASSPSSGITDTQYF	TGTGCCAGCTCACCATCTAGCGGGATCACAGATACGCAGTATTTT